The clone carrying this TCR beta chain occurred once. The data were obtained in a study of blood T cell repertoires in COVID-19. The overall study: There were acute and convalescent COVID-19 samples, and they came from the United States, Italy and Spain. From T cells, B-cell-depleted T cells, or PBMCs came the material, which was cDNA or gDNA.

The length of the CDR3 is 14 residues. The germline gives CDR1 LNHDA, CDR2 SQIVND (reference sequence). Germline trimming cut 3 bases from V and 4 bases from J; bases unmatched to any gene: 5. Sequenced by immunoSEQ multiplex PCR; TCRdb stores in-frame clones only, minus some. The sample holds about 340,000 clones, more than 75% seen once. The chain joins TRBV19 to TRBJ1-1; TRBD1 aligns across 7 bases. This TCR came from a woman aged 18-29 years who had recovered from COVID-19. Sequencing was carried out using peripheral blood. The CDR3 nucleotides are TGTGCCAGTAGTATGAACAGGGGAGCCACTGAAGCTTTCTTT. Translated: CASSMNRGATEAFF. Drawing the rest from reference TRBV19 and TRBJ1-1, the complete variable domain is DGGITQSPKYLFRKEGQNVTLSCEQNLNHDAMYWYRQDPGQGLRLIYYSQIVNDFQKGDIAEGYSVSREKKESFPLTVTSAQKNPTAFYLCASSMNRGATEAFFGQGTRLTVV.